This T cell receptor (beta chain) was retrieved from a study of post-analysis software for immune sequencing data. Points from the study as a whole: Batch-matched samples strongly co-clustered by F measure. Relative to controls, patients had about five TRBV segments at higher frequency, with TRBV5-6, TRBV5-1 and TRBV20-1 among these.

From germline, CDR1 is SGHTA and CDR2 FQGNSA. The CDR3 contains 17 residues. Trimming shortened V by 5 bases and J by 0 bases, and 19 bases separated the two germline ends. This clonotype turned up a few times. What it recognizes is unknown. TCR beta cDNA libraries had unique molecular identifiers. Once about 0.95 to 10 million T cells were used, 400,000 to 550,000 cDNA molecules resulted. TCRdb itself ran the PCR reads through MiXCR, one entry per CDR3 protein. The sample consists of fewer than 850,000 distinct CDR3 sequences, under 60% of them appearing once. This chain joins TRBV7-2 and TRBJ2-5, with no clear D. The sequenced sample consisted of blood. This clonotype was sampled from a girl between 5 and 17 years old with multiple sclerosis. The CDR3 nucleotides read TGTGCCAGCAGCCCAAGCAGGTGTGGGCCGTACCAAGAGACCCAGTACTTC. It specifies CASSPSRCGPYQETQYF.